Listed below are T cell receptor beta chains from one sample, sequenced in a study of blood T cells in healthy people across ages. Using its own MiXCR run on the 5' RACE reads, TCRdb lists one record per CDR3 protein. Among some 890,000 distinct CDR3 sequences listed, approximately 32% were seen once. This sample also appeared in a second study, on T cells of mothers and their children.

What was sequenced was blood. The origin of the receptors is a woman in her forties in good health. CDR3s include the opening cysteine and the closing phenylalanine or tryptophan. A D gene is named only where the DNA matches it firmly. The size of a clone is reported for some rows only, either as once, few or many, or as a class for expanded clones.

clone size	D gene	V gene	J gene	CDR3 protein	CDR3 DNA
few	TRBD1	TRBV6-1	TRBJ1-2	CASRGQGLSYGCTF	TGTGCCAGCAGGGGACAGGGATTATCCTATGGCTGCACCTTC
few	TRBD2	TRBV12-3/TRBV12-4	TRBJ2-5	CASRRTSGQATQYF	TGCGCCAGCAGGCGGACTAGCGGACAAGCGACCCAGTACTTC
.	TRBD2	TRBV20-1	TRBJ2-1	CSARRLLAGGQRGEQFF	TGCAGTGCTAGGCGACTACTAGCGGGGGGGCAAAGAGGTGAGCAGTTCTTC
.	TRBD1	TRBV4-3	TRBJ1-1	CASSQTGAEAFF	TGCGCCAGCAGCCAGACAGGGGCAGAAGCTTTCTTT
many	.	TRBV4-3	TRBJ2-1	CASSQVINRINNEQFF	TGCGCCAGCAGCCAAGTTATAAACAGGATTAACAATGAGCAGTTCTTC
many	TRBD2	TRBV12-3/TRBV12-4	TRBJ2-1	CASSPGGRRGLSYNEQFF	TGTGCCAGCAGTCCAGGCGGTCGACGGGGACTATCCTACAATGAGCAGTTCTTC
few	.	TRBV4-1	TRBJ2-5	CASSRGRKYQETQYF	TGCGCCAGCAGCCGGGGCAGAAAGTACCAAGAGACCCAGTACTTC
.	TRBD1	TRBV9	TRBJ2-7	CASSAEQGYDEQYF	TGTGCCAGCAGCGCGGAACAGGGGTACGACGAGCAGTACTTC
.	TRBD2	TRBV18	TRBJ2-1	CASSRSSGGGDEQFF	TGTGCCAGCTCTCGCTCTAGCGGGGGCGGCGATGAGCAGTTCTTC
few	TRBD1	TRBV5-6	TRBJ1-5	CASTFSGQGGNQPQHF	TGTGCCAGCACCTTCTCAGGACAGGGAGGAAATCAGCCCCAGCATTTT
few	.	TRBV24-1	TRBJ1-5	CATSDLPRGISNQPQHF	TGTGCCACCAGTGATTTGCCACGGGGCATAAGCAATCAGCCCCAGCATTTT
.	.	TRBV10-2	TRBJ2-3	CASSGVNTQYF	TGCGCCAGCAGTGGGGTTAATACGCAGTATTTT
.	.	TRBV5-6	TRBJ2-5	CASSFVGRGRETQYF	TGTGCCAGCAGCTTTGTGGGCAGGGGTCGGGAGACCCAGTACTTC
.	.	TRBV10-3	TRBJ2-2	CAISQGGELFF	TGTGCCATCAGCCAAGGGGGGGAGCTGTTTTTT
.	.	TRBV13	TRBJ1-3	CASSLGKGRGNTIYF	TGTGCCAGCAGCTTAGGAAAGGGCAGGGGAAACACCATATATTTT
.	.	TRBV9	TRBJ2-3	CASSPPLIEADTQYF	TGTGCCAGCAGCCCCCCACTAATTGAGGCAGATACGCAGTATTTT
few	.	TRBV6-2/TRBV6-3	TRBJ2-5	CASSYGLAETQYF	TGTGCCAGCAGTTACGGGCTAGCGGAGACCCAGTACTTC
few	.	TRBV10-2	TRBJ1-5	CASEQGVGQPQHF	TGCGCCAGTGAACAGGGTGTAGGGCAGCCCCAGCATTTT
few	.	TRBV28	TRBJ2-2	CASSEVSGELFF	TGTGCCAGCAGTGAGGTTTCCGGGGAGCTGTTTTTT
few	.	TRBV20-1	TRBJ1-2	CSASQGTGGYTF	TGCAGTGCTAGCCAGGGGACGGGAGGCTACACCTTC
once	.	TRBV20-1	TRBJ1-2	CSASNSDNYGYNF	TGCAGTGCTAGTAATTCGGACAACTATGGCTACAACTTC
many	.	TRBV20-1	TRBJ1-2	CSARGREDYGYTF	TGCAGTGCTAGGGGGAGAGAAGACTATGGCTACACCTTC
few	.	TRBV20-1	TRBJ2-5	CSARGNGRGLVRQETQYF	TGCAGTGCTAGAGGAAATGGGCGGGGGCTGGTCAGACAAGAGACCCAGTACTTC
many	.	TRBV7-2	TRBJ2-7	CASSLTAGTGYEQYF	TGTGCCAGCAGCTTGACGGCAGGGACCGGGTACGAGCAGTACTTC
.	.	TRBV5-1	TRBJ2-2	CASSSTAQGNTGELFF	TGCGCCAGCAGTTCGACTGCCCAGGGGAACACCGGGGAGCTGTTTTTT
.	.	TRBV4-2	TRBJ1-2	CASSQELSDGYGYTF	TGTGCCAGCAGCCAAGAATTGAGTGACGGCTATGGCTACACCTTC
once	TRBD1	TRBV20-1	TRBJ2-5	CSASPGQATQETQYF	TGCAGTGCAAGCCCGGGACAGGCTACTCAAGAGACCCAGTACTTC
.	TRBD2	TRBV4-2	TRBJ2-1	CASSQGSPLARGYNEQFF	TGTGCCAGCAGCCAAGGTTCCCCACTAGCGAGGGGCTACAATGAGCAGTTCTTC
many	TRBD1	TRBV12-3/TRBV12-4	TRBJ1-2	CASSSRTGVGYGYTF	TGTGCCAGCAGTTCCAGGACAGGGGTAGGGTATGGCTACACCTTC
.	TRBD1	TRBV12-3/TRBV12-4	TRBJ1-1	CASNHGQGAGTEAFF	TGTGCCAGCAATCACGGCCAGGGGGCTGGAACTGAAGCTTTCTTT
many	.	TRBV7-6	TRBJ2-1	CASSLEHLDNEQFF	TGTGCCAGCAGCTTAGAGCACTTAGACAATGAGCAGTTCTTC
many	.	TRBV12-3/TRBV12-4	TRBJ2-7	CASSLRLLVGQYF	TGTGCCAGCAGTTTACGTCTGCTGGTTGGGCAGTACTTC
few	.	TRBV12-3/TRBV12-4	TRBJ1-4	CASSSRTGAHGKLFF	TGTGCCAGCAGTTCCAGAACCGGGGCCCACGGGAAACTGTTTTTT
few	.	TRBV20-1	TRBJ2-1	CSAREEGREQFF	TGCAGTGCTAGAGAAGAGGGCAGGGAGCAGTTCTTC
.	.	TRBV7-2	TRBJ1-4	CASSLVAGQGGEKLFF	TGTGCCAGCAGCTTAGTAGCTGGGCAGGGAGGTGAAAAACTGTTTTTT
many	.	TRBV28	TRBJ2-5	CASSFPQVGFGQETQYF	TGTGCCAGCAGTTTCCCACAGGTGGGATTCGGGCAAGAGACCCAGTACTTC
.	.	TRBV27	TRBJ1-2	CASSPRGEADYGYTF	TGTGCCAGCAGTCCCCGGGGTGAGGCAGATTATGGCTACACCTTC
.	.	TRBV4-1	TRBJ2-1	CASSHINPRVRHEQFF	TGCGCCAGCAGCCATATCAATCCTAGGGTAAGGCATGAGCAGTTCTTC
many	.	TRBV29-1	TRBJ2-1	CSDQQGEGGNEQFF	TGCAGCGACCAACAGGGGGAGGGGGGCAATGAGCAGTTCTTC
.	.	TRBV12-3/TRBV12-4	TRBJ2-3	CAGSKDLQTDTQYF	TGTGCCGGCAGCAAAGACCTACAGACAGATACGCAGTATTTT
few	TRBD2	TRBV7-2	TRBJ2-3	CASSGRGGHADTQYF	TGTGCCAGCAGCGGACGGGGGGGCCACGCAGATACGCAGTATTTT
once	.	TRBV20-1	TRBJ2-6	CSTTGILGSGANVLTF	TGCAGTACCACAGGGATCCTCGGCTCTGGGGCCAACGTCCTGACTTTC
.	.	TRBV27	TRBJ2-1	CASSFNPGGGPNEQFF	TGTGCCAGCAGTTTTAATCCTGGCGGAGGGCCCAATGAGCAGTTCTTC
.	TRBD1	TRBV7-8	TRBJ2-1	CASSQTGNSYNEQFF	TGTGCCAGCAGCCAGACAGGGAACTCCTACAATGAGCAGTTCTTC